This TCR beta chain was profiled in a study of spatial heterogeneity in lung cancer (dated by TCRdb to about 2019). At the level of the whole study: More beta-chain than alpha-chain transcripts were consistently detected, likely reflecting higher beta-chain transcript abundance. In the raw uncorrected reads, each unique combination of TCR and UMI appeared more than ten times on average. TCR alpha and beta repertoires were quantitatively compared across multiple tumor regions, matched nontumor lung and blood in non-small cell lung cancer. TCR repertoire features were related to nonsynonymous mutation counts determined by whole-exome sequencing of tumor tissue. At surgery, over 200 tumor regions, 64 matched nontumor lung samples and 56 PBMC samples were TCR-sequenced for both alpha and beta chains.

Trimming at the junction amounts to 4 bases on V and 5 bases on J, and the germline ends lie 8 bases apart. CDR1 and CDR2, looked up from the germline V gene, are ENHRY and SYGVKD. Its CDR3 holds 12 amino acids, cysteine through phenylalanine. The DNA shown is the 36-base CDR3, in frame from base 1. Preparation of the library involved 5' RACE. The sequencer was a NextSeq 500. The TCR library protocol attached a unique molecular identifier to each TCR cDNA molecule to allow correction of PCR and sequencing errors. Concerning the study's data processing: TCR identification, UMI-based error correction and CDR3 extraction were performed with Decombinator tools. Expanded TCRs were defined as those above a frequency of 2 per 1,000, corresponding to the top 1% of the tumor frequency distribution. Renyi diversity was computed with the R vegan package after each repertoire had been subsampled 100 times to 5,000 TCRs. CDR3 similarity networks were built from amino acid triplet string-kernel similarity, with CDR3s being connected when pairwise similarity was above 0.82. The public reads were reprocessed in TCRdb via fastp at Q25 and MiXCR, keeping in-frame beta chains. CDR3 protein duplicates are merged, each entry listing the most common genes and DNA. Clone size and V and J calls follow TCRdb, not the original study. For this sample there are 55,000 to 70,000 distinct CDR3 sequences; roughly 5.9% appear just once. The ten largest clonotypes hold about 15% of the sample.

What the study reported, not specific to this receptor: Additional single-cell paired TCR alpha and beta sequencing was considered necessary to confirm, at a functional level, the hypothesis that regional TCRs recognize regional mutations. Ubiquitous expanded tumor TCRs were found in blood more often at tumor resection than at routine follow-up.

The time point label on this specimen signifies: sample taken at primary tumor resection. Donors were 70 or so patients with early-stage, untreated non-small cell lung cancer from the lung TRACERx cohort. Whole RNA extracted from tumor and nontumor lung tissue, or from cryopreserved PBMC samples, was used for TCR sequencing without cell sorting. Patients were selected for TCR sequencing only if sufficient RNA was available from at least two tumor regions. A few counts support this clonotype. Its antigen remains unidentified. No quality values exist for individual bases; no much larger clone is one base distant.

Specimen: PBMCs, collected at surgery. This receptor chain uses TRBV10-3 and TRBJ2-5; the D gene is unclear. The TCR was taken from a female donor with early-stage non-small cell lung cancer. The CDR3 has the sequence CAISVGAETQYF. The bases read TGTGCCATCAGTGTGGGTGCGGAGACCCAGTACTTC.